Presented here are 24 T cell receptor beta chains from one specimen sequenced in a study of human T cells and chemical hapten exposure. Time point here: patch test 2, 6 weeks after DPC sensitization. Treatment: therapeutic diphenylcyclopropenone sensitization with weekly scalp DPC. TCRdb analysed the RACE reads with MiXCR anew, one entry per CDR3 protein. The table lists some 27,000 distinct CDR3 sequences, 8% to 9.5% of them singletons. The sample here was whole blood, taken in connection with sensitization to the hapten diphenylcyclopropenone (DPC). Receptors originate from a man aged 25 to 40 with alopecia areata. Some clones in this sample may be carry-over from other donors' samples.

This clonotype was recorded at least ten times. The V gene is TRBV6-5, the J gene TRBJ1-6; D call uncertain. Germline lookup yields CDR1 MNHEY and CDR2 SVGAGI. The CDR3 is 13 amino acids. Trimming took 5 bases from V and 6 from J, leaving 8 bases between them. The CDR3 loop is CASSAWSNSPLHF. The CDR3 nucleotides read TGTGCCAGCAGTGCGTGGTCTAATTCACCCCTCCACTTT.

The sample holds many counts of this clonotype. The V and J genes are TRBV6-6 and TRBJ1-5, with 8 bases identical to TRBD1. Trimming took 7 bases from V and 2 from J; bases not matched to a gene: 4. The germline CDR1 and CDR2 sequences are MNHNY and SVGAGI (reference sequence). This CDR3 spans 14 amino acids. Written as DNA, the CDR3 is TGTGCCAGCAAAAAACAGGGGGGCAATCAGCCCCAGCATTTT. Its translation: CASKKQGGNQPQHF.

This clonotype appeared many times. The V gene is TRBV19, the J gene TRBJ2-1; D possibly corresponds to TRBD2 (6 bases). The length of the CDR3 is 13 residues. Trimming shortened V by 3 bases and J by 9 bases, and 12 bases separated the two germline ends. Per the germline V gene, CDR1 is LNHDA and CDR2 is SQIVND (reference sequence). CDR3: CASSIPGVVEQFF. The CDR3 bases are TGTGCCAGTAGTATCCCGGGAGTCGTTGAGCAGTTCTTC.

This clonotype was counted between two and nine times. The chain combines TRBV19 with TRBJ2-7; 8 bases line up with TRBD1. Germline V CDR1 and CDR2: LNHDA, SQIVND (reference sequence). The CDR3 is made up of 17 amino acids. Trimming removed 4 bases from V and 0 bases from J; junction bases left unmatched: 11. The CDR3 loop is CASSKSTGTGSSYEQYF. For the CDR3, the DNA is TGTGCCAGTAGTAAGTCTACCGGGACAGGAAGCTCCTACGAGCAGTACTTC.

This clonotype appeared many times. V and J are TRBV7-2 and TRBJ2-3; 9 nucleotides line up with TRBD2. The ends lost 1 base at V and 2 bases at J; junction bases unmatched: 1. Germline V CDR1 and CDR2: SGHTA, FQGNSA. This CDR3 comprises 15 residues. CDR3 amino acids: CASSLERGDTDTQYF. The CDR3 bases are TGTGCCAGCAGCTTAGAGCGGGGGGACACAGATACGCAGTATTTT.

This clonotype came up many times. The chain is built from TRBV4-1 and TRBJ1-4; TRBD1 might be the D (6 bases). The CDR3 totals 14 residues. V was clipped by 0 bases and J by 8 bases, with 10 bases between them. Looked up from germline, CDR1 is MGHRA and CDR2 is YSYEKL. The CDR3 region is CASSQEGAGEKLFF. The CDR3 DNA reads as TGCGCCAGCAGCCAAGAGGGGGCTGGAGAAAAACTGTTTTTT.

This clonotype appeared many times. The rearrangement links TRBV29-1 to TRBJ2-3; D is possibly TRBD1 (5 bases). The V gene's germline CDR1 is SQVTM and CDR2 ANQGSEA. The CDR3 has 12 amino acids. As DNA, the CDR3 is TGCAGGGGTCAGGGTCAGGGAGATACGCAGTATTTT. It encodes CRGQGQGDTQYF.

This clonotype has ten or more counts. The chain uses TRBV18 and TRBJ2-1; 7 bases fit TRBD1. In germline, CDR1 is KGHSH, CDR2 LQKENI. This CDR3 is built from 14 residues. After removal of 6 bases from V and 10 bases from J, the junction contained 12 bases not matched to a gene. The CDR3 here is CASSPIGTEFEQFF. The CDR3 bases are TGTGCCAGCTCTCCGATTGGGACAGAGTTCGAGCAGTTCTTC.

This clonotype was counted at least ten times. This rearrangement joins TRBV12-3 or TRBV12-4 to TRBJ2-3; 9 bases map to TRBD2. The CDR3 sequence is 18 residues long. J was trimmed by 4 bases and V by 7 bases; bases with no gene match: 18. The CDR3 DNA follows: TGTGCCAGCACCCCTGTGGAGATAGCGGGAGCTGGGGCAGATACGCAGTATTTT. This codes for CASTPVEIAGAGADTQYF.

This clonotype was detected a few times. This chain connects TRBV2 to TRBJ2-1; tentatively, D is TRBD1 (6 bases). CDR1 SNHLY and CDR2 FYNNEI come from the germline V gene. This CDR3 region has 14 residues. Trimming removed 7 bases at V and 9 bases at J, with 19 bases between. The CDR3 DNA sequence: TGTGCCAGCACTGGTGGGGCAGGGGATGGTGAGCAGTTCTTC. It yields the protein CASTGGAGDGEQFF.

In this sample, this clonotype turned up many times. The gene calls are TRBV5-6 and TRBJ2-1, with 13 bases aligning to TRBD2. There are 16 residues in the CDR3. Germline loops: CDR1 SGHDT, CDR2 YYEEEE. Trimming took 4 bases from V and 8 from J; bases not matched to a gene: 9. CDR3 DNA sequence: TGTGCCAGCAGCAGGGGACTAGCGGGAACTGTCTATGAGCAGTTCTTC. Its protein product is CASSRGLAGTVYEQFF.

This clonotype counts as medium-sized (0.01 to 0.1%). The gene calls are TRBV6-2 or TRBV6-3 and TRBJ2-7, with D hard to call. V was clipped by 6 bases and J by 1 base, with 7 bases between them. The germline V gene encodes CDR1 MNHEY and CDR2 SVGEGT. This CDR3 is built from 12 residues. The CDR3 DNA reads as TGTGCCAGCAGACATCGGTCCTACGAGCAGTACTTC. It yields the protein CASRHRSYEQYF.

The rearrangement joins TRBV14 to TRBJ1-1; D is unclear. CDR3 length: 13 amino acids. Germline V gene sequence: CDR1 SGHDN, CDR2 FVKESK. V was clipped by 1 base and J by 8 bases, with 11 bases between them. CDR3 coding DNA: TGTGCCAGCAGCCAAGTTTCGAGTCAGGAAGCTTTCTTT. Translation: CASSQVSSQEAFF.

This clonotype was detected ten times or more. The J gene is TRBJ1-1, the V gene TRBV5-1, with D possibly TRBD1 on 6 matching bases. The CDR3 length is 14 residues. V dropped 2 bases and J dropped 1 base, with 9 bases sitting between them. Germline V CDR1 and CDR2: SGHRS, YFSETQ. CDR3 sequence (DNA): TGCGCCAGCAGCTTCTCGACAGGGAACACTGAAGCTTTCTTT. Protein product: CASSFSTGNTEAFF.

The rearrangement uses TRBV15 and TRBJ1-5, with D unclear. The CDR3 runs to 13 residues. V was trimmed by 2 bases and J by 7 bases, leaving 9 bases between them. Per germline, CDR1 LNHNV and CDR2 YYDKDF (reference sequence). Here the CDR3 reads CATSRREEQPQHF. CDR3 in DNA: TGTGCCACCAGCAGAAGGGAGGAGCAGCCCCAGCATTTT.

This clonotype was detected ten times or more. CDR3 sequence reads: CASSLETGRNEKLFF. In DNA form, the CDR3 reads TGTGCCAGCAGTTTAGAAACAGGGAGAAATGAAAAACTGTTTTTT. This chain connects TRBV12-3 or TRBV12-4 to TRBJ1-4; tentative D call: TRBD1 (6 bases). The CDR3 extends over 15 amino acids. The V end lost 1 base, the J end lost 5 bases, and 11 bases lay between the germline ends.

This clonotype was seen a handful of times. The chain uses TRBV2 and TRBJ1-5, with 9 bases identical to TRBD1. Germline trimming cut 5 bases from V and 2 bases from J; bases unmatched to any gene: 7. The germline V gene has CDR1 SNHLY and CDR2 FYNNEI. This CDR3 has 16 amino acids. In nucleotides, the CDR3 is TGTGCCAGCAGTACGGACAGACAGGGGGGCAATCAGCCCCAGCATTTT. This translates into CASSTDRQGGNQPQHF.

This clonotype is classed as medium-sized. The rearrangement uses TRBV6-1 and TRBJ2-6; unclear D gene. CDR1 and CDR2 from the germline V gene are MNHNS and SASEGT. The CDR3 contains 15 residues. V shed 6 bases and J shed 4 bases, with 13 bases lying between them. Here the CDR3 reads CASRGSGLGANVLTF. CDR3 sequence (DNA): TGTGCCAGCAGAGGGTCAGGTCTGGGGGCCAACGTCCTGACTTTC.

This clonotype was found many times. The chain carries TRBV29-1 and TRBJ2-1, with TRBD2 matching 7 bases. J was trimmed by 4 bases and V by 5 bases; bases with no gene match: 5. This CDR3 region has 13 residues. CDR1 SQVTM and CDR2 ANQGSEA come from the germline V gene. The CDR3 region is CSVPAGPYNEQFF. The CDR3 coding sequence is TGCAGCGTTCCAGCGGGGCCGTACAATGAGCAGTTCTTC.

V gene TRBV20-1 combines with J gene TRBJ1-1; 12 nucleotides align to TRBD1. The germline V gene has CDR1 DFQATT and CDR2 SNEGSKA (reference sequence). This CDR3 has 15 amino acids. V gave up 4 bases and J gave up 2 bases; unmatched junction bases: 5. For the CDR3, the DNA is TGCAGTGCTACGGATGGGACAGGGGGCAACACTGAAGCTTTCTTT. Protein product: CSATDGTGGNTEAFF.

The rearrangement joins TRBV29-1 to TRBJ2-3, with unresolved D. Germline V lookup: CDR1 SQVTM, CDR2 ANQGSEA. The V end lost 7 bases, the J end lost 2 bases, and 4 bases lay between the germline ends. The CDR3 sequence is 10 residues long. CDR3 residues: CSGYTDTQYF. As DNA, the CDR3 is TGCAGCGGATACACAGATACGCAGTATTTT.

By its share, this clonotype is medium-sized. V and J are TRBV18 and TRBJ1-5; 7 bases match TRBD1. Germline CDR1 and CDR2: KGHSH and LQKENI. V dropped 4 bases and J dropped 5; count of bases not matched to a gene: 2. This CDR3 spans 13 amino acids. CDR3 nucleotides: TGTGCCAGCTCACGACAGGGAGATCAGCCCCAGCATTTT. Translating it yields CASSRQGDQPQHF.

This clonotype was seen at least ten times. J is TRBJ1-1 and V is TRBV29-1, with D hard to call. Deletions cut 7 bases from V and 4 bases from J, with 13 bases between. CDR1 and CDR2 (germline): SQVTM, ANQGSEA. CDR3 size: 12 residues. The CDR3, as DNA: TGCAGCGCTTCATTTGGGAGCACTGAAGCTTTCTTT. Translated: CSASFGSTEAFF.

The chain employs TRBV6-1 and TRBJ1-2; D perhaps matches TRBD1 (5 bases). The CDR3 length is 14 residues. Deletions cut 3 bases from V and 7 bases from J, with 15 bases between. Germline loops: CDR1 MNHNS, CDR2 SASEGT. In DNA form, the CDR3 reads TGTGCCAGCAGTGACCCGGGACGGACGGTTGGCTACACCTTC. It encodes CASSDPGRTVGYTF.